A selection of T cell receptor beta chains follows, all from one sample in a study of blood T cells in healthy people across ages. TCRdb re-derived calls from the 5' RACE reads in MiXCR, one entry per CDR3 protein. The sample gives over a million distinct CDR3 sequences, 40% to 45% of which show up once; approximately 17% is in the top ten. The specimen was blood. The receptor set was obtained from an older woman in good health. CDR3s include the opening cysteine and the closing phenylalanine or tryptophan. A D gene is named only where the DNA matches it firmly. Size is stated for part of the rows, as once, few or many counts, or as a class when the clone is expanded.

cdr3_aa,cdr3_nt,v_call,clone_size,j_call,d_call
CASSQDDRELYGYTF,TGCGCCAGCAGCCAAGACGACAGGGAGCTCTATGGCTACACCTTC,TRBV4-1,NA,TRBJ1-2,TRBD1
CASSKDRVGKNIQYF,TGTGCCAGCAGTAAGGACAGGGTGGGCAAAAACATTCAGTACTTC,TRBV6-5,NA,TRBJ2-4,TRBD1
CASNSGGETQYF,TGTGCCAGCAACTCCGGGGGGGAGACCCAGTACTTC,TRBV28,NA,TRBJ2-5,TRBD2
CSARDLGPYEQYF,TGCAGTGCTAGGGACCTGGGGCCCTACGAGCAGTACTTC,TRBV20-1,NA,TRBJ2-7,NA
CSAGRLGSYNEQYF,TGCAGTGCAGGGAGGCTGGGATCCTACAATGAGCAGTACTTC,TRBV20-1,few,TRBJ2-7,NA
CASTQRGSNEQYF,TGTGCCAGCACCCAGCGGGGGAGCAATGAGCAGTACTTC,TRBV2,NA,TRBJ2-7,TRBD2
CASSRNGANVLTF,TGTGCCAGCAGTAGAAACGGGGCCAACGTCCTGACTTTC,TRBV27,NA,TRBJ2-6,NA
CASSSGTGGWEQYF,TGTGCCAGCAGCTCTGGGACAGGGGGCTGGGAGCAGTACTTC,TRBV11-2,many,TRBJ2-4,TRBD1
CSAARLLREQYF,TGCAGTGCTGCGCGTCTCCTACGAGAGCAGTACTTC,TRBV20-1,NA,TRBJ2-7,NA
CSASKGTSPQKSYEQYF,TGCAGTGCTAGTAAGGGGACTAGCCCTCAAAAATCCTACGAGCAGTACTTC,TRBV20-1,NA,TRBJ2-7,TRBD2
CASSEQANSPLHF,TGTGCCAGCAGCGAACAGGCAAATTCACCCCTCCACTTT,TRBV7-9,NA,TRBJ1-6,NA
CSATYDLGGEQYF,TGCAGTGCTACCTATGACCTGGGGGGTGAGCAGTACTTC,TRBV20-1,NA,TRBJ2-5,NA
CASSPEGLPTGLEQYF,TGTGCCAGCAGTCCAGAGGGACTACCGACGGGTTTGGAGCAGTACTTC,TRBV27,few,TRBJ2-7,TRBD2
CASSALLGVDEQFF,TGTGCCAGCAGCGCCCTTTTAGGTGTGGATGAGCAGTTCTTC,TRBV9,NA,TRBJ2-1,NA
CAISVTVASNEQYF,TGTGCCATCAGTGTTACCGTGGCTAGCAACGAGCAGTACTTC,TRBV10-3,NA,TRBJ2-7,NA
CASSLLTGGIDEQYF,TGTGCCAGCAGCTTATTGACAGGGGGCATCGACGAGCAGTACTTC,TRBV7-9,NA,TRBJ2-7,TRBD1
CASSFTSGSENEQFF,TGTGCCAGCAGCTTCACTAGCGGGAGTGAAAATGAGCAGTTCTTC,TRBV7-9,many,TRBJ2-1,TRBD2
CSARDPLAGAYEQYF,TGCAGTGCTAGAGACCCACTAGCGGGAGCCTACGAGCAGTACTTC,TRBV20-1,many,TRBJ2-7,TRBD2
CASRQSGRASEQYF,TGTGCCAGCAGGCAAAGCGGGAGGGCCTCCGAGCAGTACTTC,TRBV25-1,NA,TRBJ2-7,TRBD2
CSGGRNNEQFF,TGCAGTGGCGGACGTAACAATGAGCAGTTCTTC,TRBV20-1,NA,TRBJ2-1,NA
CASSREGQGAYEQYF,TGTGCCTCCAGCAGAGAAGGACAGGGAGCCTACGAGCAGTACTTC,TRBV15,NA,TRBJ2-7,TRBD1
CAWRLTGTGRSGKLFF,TGTGCCTGGAGGCTTACGGGGACAGGGAGGAGCGGAAAACTGTTTTTT,TRBV30,NA,TRBJ1-4,TRBD1
CASSSIMAGSTPSHGQPQHF,TGTGCCAGCAGTTCCATAATGGCGGGGTCGACACCCAGCCACGGTCAGCCCCAGCATTTT,TRBV12-3/TRBV12-4,NA,TRBJ1-5,NA
CASSHGGLADLTNEQFF,TGTGCCAGCAGCCATGGCGGGCTAGCGGACCTTACAAATGAGCAGTTCTTC,TRBV3-1,once,TRBJ2-1,TRBD2
CATSRDLAGVTGELFF,TGTGCCACCAGCAGAGATCTAGCGGGAGTCACCGGGGAGCTGTTTTTT,TRBV15,once,TRBJ2-2,TRBD2
CASNKGVPSTQYF,TGTGCCAGCAACAAAGGGGTGCCCTCGACGCAGTACTTC,TRBV11-2,NA,TRBJ2-7,NA
CASSLVGANQPQHF,TGTGCCAGCAGTTTAGTAGGGGCAAATCAGCCCCAGCATTTT,TRBV27,NA,TRBJ1-5,NA
CSARDWDFSYEQYF,TGCAGTGCTAGAGACTGGGACTTCTCCTACGAGCAGTACTTC,TRBV20-1,NA,TRBJ2-7,NA
CSAPLKGPTLQETQYF,TGCAGTGCTCCCCTTAAGGGACCGACGCTTCAAGAGACCCAGTACTTC,TRBV20-1,few,TRBJ2-5,NA
CASSRQLRDEQFF,TGTGCCAGCAGCCGTCAGTTACGCGATGAGCAGTTCTTC,TRBV14,NA,TRBJ2-1,NA
CASSSIVSNEQFF,TGTGCCAGCAGTTCCATAGTGTCCAATGAGCAGTTCTTC,TRBV6-5,few,TRBJ2-1,NA
CSGVPLEGERYAQYF,TGCAGTGGGGTCCCATTGGAAGGAGAACGGTATGCGCAGTACTTC,TRBV20-1,few,TRBJ2-7,NA
CAISRNNNEQFF,TGTGCCATCTCGCGAAACAACAATGAGCAGTTCTTC,TRBV10-3,few,TRBJ2-1,NA
CASSSSGGATDTQYF,TGCGCCAGCAGCAGCTCAGGGGGCGCAACAGATACGCAGTATTTT,TRBV5-1,NA,TRBJ2-3,TRBD1
CATSDFLGGYTF,TGTGCCACCAGTGATTTCCTAGGTGGCTACACCTTC,TRBV24-1,NA,TRBJ1-2,NA
CASVGRSTDTQYF,TGTGCTAGCGTAGGACGGAGCACAGATACGCAGTATTTT,TRBV12-3/TRBV12-4,few,TRBJ2-3,NA
CASSTRPGYSTDTQYF,TGTGCCAGCAGCACCCGCCCAGGGTACTCCACAGATACGCAGTATTTT,TRBV9,NA,TRBJ2-3,NA
CASRPDSLSSNQPQHF,TGTGCCAGCAGGCCCGACAGTTTGTCTAGCAATCAGCCCCAGCATTTT,TRBV6-6,few,TRBJ1-5,NA
CASSYGPPYEQYF,TGTGCCAGCAGCTATGGGCCCCCCTACGAGCAGTACTTC,TRBV7-3,NA,TRBJ2-7,NA
CASSFERMNTEAFF,TGTGCCAGCAGCTTCGAAAGGATGAACACTGAAGCTTTCTTT,TRBV7-2,few,TRBJ1-1,NA
CARGSVQADQYF,TGTGCCAGGGGGAGCGTCCAGGCGGACCAGTACTTC,TRBV2,few,TRBJ2-5,NA